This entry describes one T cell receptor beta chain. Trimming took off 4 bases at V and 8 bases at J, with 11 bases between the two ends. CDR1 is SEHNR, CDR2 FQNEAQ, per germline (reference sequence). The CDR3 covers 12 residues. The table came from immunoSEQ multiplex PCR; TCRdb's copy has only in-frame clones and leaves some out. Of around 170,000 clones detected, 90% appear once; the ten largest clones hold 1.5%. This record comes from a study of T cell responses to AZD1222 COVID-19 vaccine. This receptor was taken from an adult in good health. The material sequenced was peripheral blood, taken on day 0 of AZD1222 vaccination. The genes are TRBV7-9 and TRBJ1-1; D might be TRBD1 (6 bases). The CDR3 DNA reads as TGTGCCAGCAGCTCCTCTGACAGGGAAGCTTTCTTT. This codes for CASSSSDREAFF.